This T cell receptor beta chain was sequenced in a study of T cell responses to AZD1222 COVID-19 vaccine. Sequencing used immunoSEQ multiplex PCR; TCRdb keeps in-frame clones, though not all of them. The sample records about 100,000 clones, 90% being singletons. Per the germline V gene, CDR1 is ENHRY and CDR2 is SYGVKD. CDR3 length: 14 amino acids. Losses at the gene ends were 5 bases for V and 5 bases for J; bases not matched to a gene: 8. Study observations and caveats: Receipt of two AZD1222 doses was followed by a rise in Spike-specific TCR breadth and depth. Seropositive AZD1222 recipients at baseline numbered only five or six.

Points on this clone: Its antigen is as yet unknown.

V is TRBV10-3 and J is TRBJ1-2; TRBD1 agrees at 7 bases. The TCR originated in an adult in good health. The sequencing used peripheral blood, collected on day 0 of AZD1222 vaccination. The CDR3 protein is CAISKAGGAYGYTF. The DNA of the CDR3 is TGTGCCATCAGTAAAGCAGGGGGTGCATATGGCTACACCTTC.